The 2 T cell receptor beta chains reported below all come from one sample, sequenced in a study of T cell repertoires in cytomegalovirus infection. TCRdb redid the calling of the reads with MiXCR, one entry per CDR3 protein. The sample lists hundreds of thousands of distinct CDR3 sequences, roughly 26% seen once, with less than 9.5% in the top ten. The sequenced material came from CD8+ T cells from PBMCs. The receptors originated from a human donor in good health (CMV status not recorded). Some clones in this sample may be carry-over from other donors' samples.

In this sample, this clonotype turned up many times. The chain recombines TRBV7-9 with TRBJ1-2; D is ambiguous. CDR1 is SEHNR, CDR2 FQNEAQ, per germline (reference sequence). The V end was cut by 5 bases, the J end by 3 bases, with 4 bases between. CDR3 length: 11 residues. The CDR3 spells CASSRDYGYTF. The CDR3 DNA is TGTGCCAGCAGCCGGGACTATGGCTACACCTTC.

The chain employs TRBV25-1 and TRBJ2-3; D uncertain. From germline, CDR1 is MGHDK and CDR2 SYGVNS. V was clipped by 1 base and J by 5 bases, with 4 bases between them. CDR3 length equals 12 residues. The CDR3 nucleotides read TGTGCCAGCAGTGAATTGGAAGATACGCAGTATTTT. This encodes CASSELEDTQYF.